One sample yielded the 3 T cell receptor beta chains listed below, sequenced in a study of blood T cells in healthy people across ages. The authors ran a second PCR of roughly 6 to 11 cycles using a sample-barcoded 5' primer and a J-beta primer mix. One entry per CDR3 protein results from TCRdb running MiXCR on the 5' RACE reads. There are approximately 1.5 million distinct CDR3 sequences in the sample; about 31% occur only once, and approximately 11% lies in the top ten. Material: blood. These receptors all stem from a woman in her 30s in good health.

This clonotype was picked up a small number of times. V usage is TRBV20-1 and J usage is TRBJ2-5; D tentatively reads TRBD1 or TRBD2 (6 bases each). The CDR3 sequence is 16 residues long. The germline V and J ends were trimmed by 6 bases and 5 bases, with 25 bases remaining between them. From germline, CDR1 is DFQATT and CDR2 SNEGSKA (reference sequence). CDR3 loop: CSAPWVGGRRTETQYF. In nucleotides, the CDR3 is TGCAGTGCCCCCTGGGTGGGGGGCAGGAGGACGGAGACCCAGTACTTC.

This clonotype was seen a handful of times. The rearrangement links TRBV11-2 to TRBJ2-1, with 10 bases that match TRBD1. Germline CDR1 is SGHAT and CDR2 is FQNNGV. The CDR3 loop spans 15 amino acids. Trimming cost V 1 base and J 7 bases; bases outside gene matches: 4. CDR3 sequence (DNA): TGTGCCAGCAGCTTAGTACGACAGGGGGCTAATGAGCAGTTCTTC. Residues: CASSLVRQGANEQFF.

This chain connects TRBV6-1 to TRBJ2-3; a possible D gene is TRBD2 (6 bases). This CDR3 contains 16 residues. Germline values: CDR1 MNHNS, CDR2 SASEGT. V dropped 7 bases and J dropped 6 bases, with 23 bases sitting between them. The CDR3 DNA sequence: TGTGCCAGCATGTCGAACTCGGGACTTTTGGACGATACGCAGTATTTT. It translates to CASMSNSGLLDDTQYF.